The 24 T cell receptor beta chains given below trace back to one sample, sequenced in a study of control samples from healthy donors and cancer patients. Data came from immunoSEQ multiplex PCR; TCRdb stores just in-frame clones and leaves some out. The sample contains tens of thousands of clones, roughly 86% of which appear only once. The sequencing sample was made of PBMCs. Receptors were obtained from a woman aged 45-59 years with head and neck cancer.

The rearrangement links TRBV27 to TRBJ1-5; 7 nucleotides line up with TRBD1. V was clipped by 4 bases and J by 2 bases; unmatched bases: 8. The CDR3 consists of 16 residues. From germline, CDR1 is MNHEY and CDR2 SMNVEV (reference sequence). The CDR3 DNA is TGTGCCAGCAGTTCCAAGACAGGGACGGGCAATCAGCCCCAGCATTTT. It is translated as CASSSKTGTGNQPQHF.

Regarding this clone: The junction departs from germline at one end; a sequencing error may be responsible. The sample carries other DNA sequences with the same CDR3. The chain couples TRBV6-2 or TRBV6-3 to TRBJ1-4, with D hard to call. This CDR3 has 13 amino acids. Germline loops: CDR1 MNHEY, CDR2 SVGEGT. CDR3 DNA sequence: TGTGCCAGCAGCTACTCAGAGGCCGACCAACTGTTTTTT. Its protein product is CASSYSEADQLFF.

The chain links TRBV19 to TRBJ2-3; 12 bases are a match to TRBD1. This CDR3 has 17 residues. Germline CDR1 and CDR2: LNHDA and SQIVND (reference sequence). The J segment lost 2 bases and the V segment lost 3 bases, leaving 6 bases of the junction unmatched. CDR3 bases: TGTGCCAGTAGTATTGTGGGGACAGGGGGCCCCACAGATACGCAGTATTTT. Amino acid sequence: CASSIVGTGGPTDTQYF.

This chain joins TRBV7-9 and TRBJ2-1; unclear D gene. CDR3 size: 12 residues. Between the trimmed V and J ends, which lost 2 bases and 9 bases, there was a span of 8 bases. Germline CDR1 is SEHNR and CDR2 is FQNEAQ (reference sequence). CDR3: CASSLSMGEQFF. The DNA for the CDR3 is TGTGCCAGCAGCTTAAGTATGGGTGAGCAGTTCTTC.

The count of this clone is one. The rearrangement links TRBV5-1 to TRBJ2-5; D ambiguous. CDR3 length equals 14 residues. In germline, CDR1 is SGHRS, CDR2 YFSETQ. V lost 4 bases, J lost 5 bases, and 15 bases lay in between. CDR3: CASSLDRPRETQYF. The CDR3 DNA reads as TGCGCCAGCAGCCTCGACCGTCCCCGGGAGACCCAGTACTTC.

The V call is TRBV7-2, the J call TRBJ1-2, with unresolved D. The germline CDR1 and CDR2 sequences are SGHTA and FQGNSA. Trimming took 1 base from V and 3 from J, leaving 15 bases between them. The CDR3 totals 16 residues. CDR3 sequence (DNA): TGTGCCAGCAGCTTAGGACCGGCCGGCGGATACTATGGCTACACCTTC. This gives the protein CASSLGPAGGYYGYTF.

This rearrangement joins TRBV18 to TRBJ1-4; D is unresolved. V dropped 3 bases and J dropped 16 bases, with 18 bases sitting between them. The CDR3 loop spans 13 amino acids. Per the germline V gene, CDR1 is KGHSH and CDR2 is LQKENI. CDR3 nucleotide sequence: TGTGCCAGCTCACCTCAGGCCGGGCCCTCTAGGTTTTTT. Amino acids: CASSPQAGPSRFF.

The chain combines TRBV7-2 with TRBJ2-7; possible D gene TRBD2, 6 bases. V dropped 5 bases and J dropped 4 bases, with 15 bases sitting between them. This CDR3 contains 14 residues. Germline-derived CDR1 and CDR2 are SGHTA and FQGNSA. The CDR3 loop is CASSRGDWAYEQYF. For the CDR3, the DNA is TGTGCCAGCAGCCGCGGGGACTGGGCTTACGAGCAGTACTTC.

This clone showed up just once. The J gene is TRBJ1-5, the V gene TRBV27, with TRBD1 matching over 8 bases. CDR3 size: 17 residues. J gave up 0 bases and V 7 bases, and 11 bases lay outside the gene matches. Germline V gene lookup returns CDR1 MNHEY and CDR2 SMNVEV (reference sequence). The CDR3 DNA reads TGTGCCAGCACCCCAGGGGGCCCGGGTTATAGCAATCAGCCCCAGCATTTT. Encoded protein: CASTPGGPGYSNQPQHF.

The V and J genes are TRBV28 and TRBJ1-2; D gene uncertain. The CDR3 has 11 amino acids. V lost 6 bases, J lost 8 bases, and 10 bases lay in between. CDR1 is MDHEN, CDR2 SYDVKM, per germline. The CDR3 region has the DNA TGTGCCAGCAGCCAGGCCCGAGGCTACACCTTC. Protein: CASSQARGYTF.

The chain links TRBV7-8 to TRBJ1-4; D is undetermined. Germline-derived CDR1 and CDR2 are SGHVS and FQNEAQ. This CDR3 spans 15 amino acids. V was shortened by 0 bases and J by 1 base, with 6 bases between the two germline ends. The CDR3 DNA follows: TGTGCCAGCAGCTTAGCGGGCCAAACTAATGAAAAACTGTTTTTT. Its protein product is CASSLAGQTNEKLFF.

The V and J genes are TRBV4-2 and TRBJ1-3; D is unresolved. The ends were cut back, 1 base at V and 0 bases at J, with 4 bases in the middle. Germline V gene lookup returns CDR1 LGHNA and CDR2 YNFKEQ. The CDR3 runs to 14 residues. The CDR3 spells CASSQVNSGNTIYF. In DNA, the CDR3 is TGTGCCAGCAGCCAAGTAAACTCTGGAAACACCATATATTTT.

This chain connects TRBV21-1 to TRBJ1-1; the table's D call, TRBD1, was not checked against the DNA. TRBV21-1 is assigned pseudogene status. The CDR3 runs to 16 residues. CDR3 region: CASSAPLQVMNTEAFF. In nucleotides, the CDR3 is TGTGCCAGCAGCGCCCCCCTACAGGTTATGAACACTGAAGCTTTCTTT.

This chain links TRBV7-2 with TRBJ2-3, with TRBD2 matching over 9 bases. V trimming: 1 base; J trimming: 7 bases; junction bases outside the gene matches: 9. Germline V lookup: CDR1 SGHTA, CDR2 FQGNSA. The CDR3 has 16 amino acids. The chain's CDR3 is CASSLDASGVQNTQYF. Here the CDR3 DNA reads TGTGCCAGCAGCTTAGATGCTAGCGGGGTGCAGAATACGCAGTATTTT.

V is TRBV19 and J is TRBJ1-5; 7 bases align to TRBD1. Per the germline V gene, CDR1 is LNHDA and CDR2 is SQIVND (reference sequence). This CDR3 has 11 residues. The trim removed 3 bases at V and 16 bases at J, leaving 6 bases unmatched. CDR3 DNA sequence: TGTGCCAGTAGTATTGGGACAGAGGTACATTTT. This encodes CASSIGTEVHF. Filled out from reference TRBV19 and TRBJ1-5, the complete variable domain reads DGGITQSPKYLFRKEGQNVTLSCEQNLNHDAMYWYRQDPGQGLRLIYYSQIVNDFQKGDIAEGYSVSREKKESFPLTVTSAQKNPTAFYLCASSIGTEVHFGDGTRLSIL.

This chain joins TRBV28 and TRBJ1-2; D ambiguous. CDR1 and CDR2 from the germline V gene are MDHEN and SYDVKM. This CDR3 comprises 14 residues. The V end lost 2 bases, the J end lost 8 bases, and 15 bases lay between the germline ends. CDR3 residues: CASSLGIRRNGYTF. As DNA, the CDR3 is TGTGCCAGCAGTTTAGGGATACGTCGGAACGGCTACACCTTC.

The J gene is TRBJ1-5, the V gene TRBV19; D is possibly TRBD1 (6 bases). Trimming removed 3 bases from V and 10 bases from J, with 16 bases in between. Germline CDR1 reads LNHDA; CDR2 reads SQIVND (reference sequence). The CDR3 totals 14 residues. CDR3 loop: CASSMGGALGPQHF. As DNA, the CDR3 is TGTGCCAGTAGTATGGGGGGGGCTCTGGGACCCCAGCATTTT.

This clone is a singleton in its sample. One junction end does not reproduce the germline sequence, and a read error may be involved. The rearrangement joins TRBV11-2 to TRBJ1-3, with D possibly matching TRBD1 (6 bases). Germline assignment: CDR1 SGHAT and CDR2 FQNNGV. There are 14 residues in the CDR3. CDR3 nucleotide sequence: TGTGCCAGCAGCTTAGATCATAGGACAGCCTCCGCGGATTTT. It translates to CASSLDHRTASADF.

The chain couples TRBV5-1 to TRBJ2-1; D possibly corresponds to TRBD2 (7 bases). Deletions cut 3 bases from V and 4 bases from J, with 14 bases between. CDR1 is SGHRS, CDR2 YFSETQ, per germline. The length of the CDR3 is 15 residues. The CDR3, as DNA: TGCGCCAGCAGCTGGGGGGCGGGGGAATACAATGAGCAGTTCTTC. It is translated as CASSWGAGEYNEQFF. The full variable domain, completed using reference TRBV5-1 and TRBJ2-1, is KAGVTQTPRYLIKTRGQQVTLSCSPISGHRSVSWYQQTPGQGLQFLFEYFSETQRNKGNFPGRFSGRQFSNSRSEMNVSTLELGDSALYLCASSWGAGEYNEQFFGPGTRLTVL.

The CDR3 DNA reads TGTGCCAGCAGTTTAAGGGAGGCCCGAGGCAATGAGCAGTTCTTC. This encodes CASSLREARGNEQFF. The chain carries TRBV27 and TRBJ2-1; TRBD2 might be the D (6 bases). Trimming cost V 2 bases and J 6 bases, with 14 bases left between them. The CDR3 covers 15 residues. From germline, CDR1 is MNHEY and CDR2 SMNVEV (reference sequence).

CDR3 nucleotide sequence: TGTGCCAGCACGGACCCAGGGGACACTGAAGCTTTCTTT. Translating gives CASTDPGDTEAFF. The V gene is TRBV6-5, the J gene TRBJ1-1; a possible D gene is TRBD1 (6 bases). Germline loops: CDR1 MNHEY, CDR2 SVGAGI. This CDR3 is 13 amino acids long. Trimming took off 7 bases at V and 3 bases at J, with 12 bases between the two ends.

The J gene is TRBJ2-1, the V gene TRBV28; tentatively, D is TRBD1 or TRBD2 (5 bases each). The CDR3 length is 18 residues. V gave up 4 bases and J gave up 0 bases, with 19 bases separating them. Looked up from germline, CDR1 is MDHEN and CDR2 is SYDVKM. The DNA of the CDR3 is TGTGCCAGCAGTTGGCGTCGGGGCGCCCTGAGCTCCTACAATGAGCAGTTCTTC. As protein: CASSWRRGALSSYNEQFF.

The rearrangement joins TRBV7-8 to TRBJ2-7, with TRBD1 matching over 8 bases. In germline, CDR1 is SGHVS, CDR2 FQNEAQ. The CDR3 runs to 15 residues. Trimming took 0 bases from V and 2 from J; bases not matched to a gene: 3. The CDR3 is CASSLATGVAYEQYF. The CDR3 region has the DNA TGTGCCAGCAGCTTAGCGACAGGGGTCGCCTACGAGCAGTACTTC.

J is TRBJ1-2 and V is TRBV3-1 (or the pseudogene TRBV3-2), with unresolved D. This CDR3 spans 15 amino acids. Trimming shortened V by 4 bases and J by 7 bases, and 19 bases separated the two germline ends. Per the germline V gene, CDR1 is LGHDT and CDR2 is YNNKEL (reference sequence). The chain's CDR3 is CASSPPGGLVRGYTF. The CDR3 DNA follows: TGTGCCAGCAGCCCCCCGGGCGGGCTAGTACGTGGCTACACCTTC.